A selection of T cell receptor beta chains follows, all from one sample in a study of long-term antiretroviral therapy in people with HIV. Data came from immunoSEQ multiplex PCR; TCRdb stores just in-frame clones and leaves some out. The sample carries more than 25,000 clones, about 90% recorded once. Sequences were derived from unsorted PBMCs, sampled 2 years after starting antiretroviral therapy. The source is a man aged 50-59 years with HIV. CDR3s include the opening cysteine and the closing phenylalanine or tryptophan. The order of the fields is CDR3 length, clone size, V gene, J gene, D gene, CDR3 protein, CDR3 DNA. A D gene is named only where the DNA matches it firmly. Clone size is given for some rows only: seen once, a few or many times, or a class if the clone is expanded.

cdr3_length: 13; clone_size: .; v_call: TRBV7-9; j_call: TRBJ2-7; d_call: .; cdr3_aa: CASSFRGAYEQYF; cdr3_nt: TGTGCCAGCAGCTTCCGCGGAGCCTACGAGCAGTACTTC
cdr3_length: 14; clone_size: .; v_call: TRBV7-9; j_call: TRBJ1-4; d_call: .; cdr3_aa: CASSFQGSNEKLFF; cdr3_nt: TGTGCCAGCAGCTTCCAGGGGAGTAATGAAAAACTGTTTTTT
cdr3_length: 14; clone_size: .; v_call: TRBV28; j_call: TRBJ1-5; d_call: .; cdr3_aa: CASSFLGSNQPQHF; cdr3_nt: TGTGCCAGCAGTTTCCTTGGGAGCAATCAGCCCCAGCATTTT
cdr3_length: 14; clone_size: .; v_call: TRBV10-1; j_call: TRBJ2-7; d_call: TRBD1; cdr3_aa: CASSRDRGRLEQYF; cdr3_nt: TGCGCCAGCAGTCGGGACAGGGGGCGGCTCGAGCAGTACTTC
cdr3_length: 13; clone_size: .; v_call: TRBV19; j_call: TRBJ1-1; d_call: .; cdr3_aa: CASSIGVNTEAFF; cdr3_nt: TGTGCCAGTAGTATAGGGGTGAACACTGAAGCTTTCTTT
cdr3_length: 14; clone_size: few; v_call: TRBV15; j_call: TRBJ2-1; d_call: .; cdr3_aa: CATSRRGSGNEQFF; cdr3_nt: TGTGCCACCTCTAGGAGGGGAAGTGGCAATGAGCAGTTCTTC
cdr3_length: 13; clone_size: .; v_call: TRBV7-8; j_call: TRBJ1-1; d_call: .; cdr3_aa: CASSLDPNTEAFF; cdr3_nt: TGTGCCAGCAGCTTAGACCCGAACACTGAAGCTTTCTTT
cdr3_length: 15; clone_size: .; v_call: TRBV7-3; j_call: TRBJ1-2; d_call: .; cdr3_aa: CASSLFSGRGYGYTF; cdr3_nt: TGTGCCAGCAGCTTATTTTCCGGCAGAGGCTATGGCTACACCTTC
cdr3_length: 18; clone_size: .; v_call: TRBV29-1; j_call: TRBJ1-2; d_call: TRBD1; cdr3_aa: CSATVARGQGEANYGYTF; cdr3_nt: TGCAGCGCTACGGTAGCGCGGGGACAGGGGGAAGCTAACTATGGCTACACCTTC
cdr3_length: 17; clone_size: few; v_call: TRBV11-2; j_call: TRBJ2-3; d_call: TRBD1; cdr3_aa: CASSYSGTAINTDTQYF; cdr3_nt: TGTGCCAGCAGCTATTCCGGGACAGCTATTAACACAGATACGCAGTATTTT
cdr3_length: 13; clone_size: .; v_call: TRBV30; j_call: TRBJ1-1; d_call: .; cdr3_aa: CAWSVQGETEAFF; cdr3_nt: TGTGCCTGGAGTGTTCAAGGGGAGACTGAAGCTTTCTTT
cdr3_length: 13; clone_size: .; v_call: TRBV27; j_call: TRBJ1-2; d_call: TRBD1; cdr3_aa: CASSPDRGYGYTF; cdr3_nt: TGTGCCAGCAGTCCCGACAGGGGCTATGGCTACACCTTC
cdr3_length: 13; clone_size: .; v_call: TRBV5-4; j_call: TRBJ2-1; d_call: .; cdr3_aa: CASSLDGQGIWFF; cdr3_nt: TGTGCCAGCAGCCTGGACGGACAAGGAATTTGGTTCTTC
cdr3_length: 14; clone_size: few; v_call: TRBV5-4; j_call: TRBJ2-3; d_call: .; cdr3_aa: CASSLAPGTDTQYF; cdr3_nt: TGTGCCAGCAGCTTGGCCCCAGGGACAGATACGCAGTATTTT
cdr3_length: 13; clone_size: .; v_call: TRBV27; j_call: TRBJ2-1; d_call: TRBD1; cdr3_aa: CASIGTGFNEQFF; cdr3_nt: TGTGCCAGCATAGGGACAGGGTTCAATGAGCAGTTCTTC
cdr3_length: 15; clone_size: .; v_call: TRBV7-2; j_call: TRBJ1-1; d_call: TRBD1; cdr3_aa: CASSRDRGRWTEAFF; cdr3_nt: TGTGCCAGCAGCCGGGACAGGGGGCGATGGACTGAAGCTTTCTTT